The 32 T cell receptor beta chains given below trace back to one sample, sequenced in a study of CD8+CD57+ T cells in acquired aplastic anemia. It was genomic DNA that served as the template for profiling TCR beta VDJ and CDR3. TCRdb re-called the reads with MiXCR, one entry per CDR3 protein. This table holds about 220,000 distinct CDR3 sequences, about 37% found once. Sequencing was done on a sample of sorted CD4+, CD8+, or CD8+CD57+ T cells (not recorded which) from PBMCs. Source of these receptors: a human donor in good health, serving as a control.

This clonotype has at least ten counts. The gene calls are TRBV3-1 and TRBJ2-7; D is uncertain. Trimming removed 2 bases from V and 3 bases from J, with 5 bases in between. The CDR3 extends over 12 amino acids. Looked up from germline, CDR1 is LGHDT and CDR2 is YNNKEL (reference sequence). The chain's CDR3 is CASSQSDYEQYF. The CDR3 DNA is TGTGCCAGCAGCCAATCAGACTACGAGCAGTACTTC.

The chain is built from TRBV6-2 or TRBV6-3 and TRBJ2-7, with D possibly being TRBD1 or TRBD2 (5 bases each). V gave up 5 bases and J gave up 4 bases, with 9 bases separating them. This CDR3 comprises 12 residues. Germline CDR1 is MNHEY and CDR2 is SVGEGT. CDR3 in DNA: TGTGCCAGCAGTCTCGAGGGGTACGAGCAGTACTTC. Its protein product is CASSLEGYEQYF.

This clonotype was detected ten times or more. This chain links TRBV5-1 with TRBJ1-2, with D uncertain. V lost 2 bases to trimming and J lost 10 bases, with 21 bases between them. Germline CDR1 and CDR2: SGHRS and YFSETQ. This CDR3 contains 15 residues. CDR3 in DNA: TGCGCCAGCAGCTTAACCCAGTCTATGTCCGTTCCCTACACCTTC. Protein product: CASSLTQSMSVPYTF.

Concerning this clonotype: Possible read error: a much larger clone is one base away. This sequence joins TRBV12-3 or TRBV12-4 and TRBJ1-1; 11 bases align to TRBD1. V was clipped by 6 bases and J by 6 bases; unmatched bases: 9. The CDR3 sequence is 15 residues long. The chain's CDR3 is CASSDGQGADAEAFF. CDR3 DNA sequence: TGTGCCAGCAGCGACGGACAGGGGGCTGACGCTGAAGCTTTCTTT.

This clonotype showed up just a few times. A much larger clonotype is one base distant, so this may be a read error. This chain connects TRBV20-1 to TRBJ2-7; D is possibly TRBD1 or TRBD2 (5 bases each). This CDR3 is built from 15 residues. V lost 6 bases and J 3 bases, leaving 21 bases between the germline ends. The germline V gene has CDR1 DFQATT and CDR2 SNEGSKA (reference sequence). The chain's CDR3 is CSAQPHGAGYYEQYF. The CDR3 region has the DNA TGCAGTGCCCAACCCCACGGGGCAGGTTACTACGAGCAGTACTTC.

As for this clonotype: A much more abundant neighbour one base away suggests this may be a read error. CDR3 in DNA: TGTGCCAGCAGCTTAGTTGGGACAGGGGACTACGAGCAGTACGTC. Protein sequence: CASSLVGTGDYEQYV. The chain recombines TRBV7-2 with TRBJ2-7; TRBD1 matches 10 bases. V lost 1 base to trimming and J lost 3 bases; unmatched junction nucleotides: 3. From germline, CDR1 is SGHTA and CDR2 FQGNSA. The CDR3 consists of 15 residues.

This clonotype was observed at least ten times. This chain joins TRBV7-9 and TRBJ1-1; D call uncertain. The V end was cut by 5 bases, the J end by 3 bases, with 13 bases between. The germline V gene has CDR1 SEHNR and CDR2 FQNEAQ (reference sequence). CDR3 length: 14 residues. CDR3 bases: TGTGCCAGCAGCCCTCGACGGTCGGACACTGAAGCTTTCTTT. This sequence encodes CASSPRRSDTEAFF.

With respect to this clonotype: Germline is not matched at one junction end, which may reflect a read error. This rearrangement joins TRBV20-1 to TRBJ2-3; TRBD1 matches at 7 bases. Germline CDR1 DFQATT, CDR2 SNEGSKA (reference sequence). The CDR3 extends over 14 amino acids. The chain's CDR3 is CGAPRQGGTDTQYF. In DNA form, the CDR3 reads TGCGGTGCTCCCCGACAGGGCGGCACAGATACGCAGTATTTT.

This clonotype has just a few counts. CDR3 DNA: TGTGCCAGCAGCTTAACCGGCTACGAGCAGTACTTC. Translating gives CASSLTGYEQYF. The chain recombines TRBV7-2 with TRBJ2-7, with unresolved D. Trimming took off 2 bases at V and 3 bases at J, with 5 bases between the two ends. Germline V lookup: CDR1 SGHTA, CDR2 FQGNSA. The CDR3 runs to 12 residues. Complete variable domain (other parts from reference TRBV7-2 and TRBJ2-7): GAGVSQSPSNKVTEKGKDVELRCDPISGHTALYWYRQSLGQGLEFLIYFQGNSAPDKSGLPSDRFSAERTGGSVSTLTIQRTQQEDSAVYLCASSLTGYEQYFGPGTRLTVT.

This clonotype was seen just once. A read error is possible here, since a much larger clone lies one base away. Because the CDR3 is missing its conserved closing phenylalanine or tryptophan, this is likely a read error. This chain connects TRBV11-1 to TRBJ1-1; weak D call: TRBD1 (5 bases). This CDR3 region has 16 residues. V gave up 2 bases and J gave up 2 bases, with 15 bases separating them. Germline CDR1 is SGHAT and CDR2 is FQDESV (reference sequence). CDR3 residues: CASSLMIGASNTEAFS. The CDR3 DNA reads TGTGCCAGCAGCTTAATGATTGGGGCCAGTAACACTGAAGCTTTCTCT.

CDR3 sequence (DNA): TGTGCCAGTAGTGAGGTCTGGGTGGATTCACCCCTCCACTTT. Translation: CASSEVWVDSPLHF. V is TRBV19 and J is TRBJ1-6; D remains unclear. CDR3 size: 14 residues. V was shortened by 5 bases and J by 8 bases, with 13 bases between the two germline ends. Germline lookup yields CDR1 LNHDA and CDR2 SQIVND (reference sequence).

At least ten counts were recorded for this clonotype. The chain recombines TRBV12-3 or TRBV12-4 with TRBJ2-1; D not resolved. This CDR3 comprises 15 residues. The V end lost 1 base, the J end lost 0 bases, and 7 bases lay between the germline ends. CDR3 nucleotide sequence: TGTGCCAGCAGTTTAGAGTCGAGCTCCTACAATGAGCAGTTCTTC. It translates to CASSLESSSYNEQFF.

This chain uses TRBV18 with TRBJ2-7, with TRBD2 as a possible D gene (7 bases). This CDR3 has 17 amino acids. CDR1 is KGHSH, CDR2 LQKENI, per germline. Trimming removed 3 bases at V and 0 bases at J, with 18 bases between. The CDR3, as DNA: TGTGCCAGCTCACCGATGGGGGGGGGCCTGAGCTCCTACGAGCAGTACTTC. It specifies CASSPMGGGLSSYEQYF.

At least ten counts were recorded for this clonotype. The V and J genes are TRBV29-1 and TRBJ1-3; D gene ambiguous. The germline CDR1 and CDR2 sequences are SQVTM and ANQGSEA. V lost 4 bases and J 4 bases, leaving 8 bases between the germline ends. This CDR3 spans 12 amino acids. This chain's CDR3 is CSVALMGNTIYF. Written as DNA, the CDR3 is TGCAGCGTTGCCCTCATGGGAAACACCATATATTTT.

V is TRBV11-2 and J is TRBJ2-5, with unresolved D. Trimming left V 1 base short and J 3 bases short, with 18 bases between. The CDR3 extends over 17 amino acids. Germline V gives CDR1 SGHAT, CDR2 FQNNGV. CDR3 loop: CASSLVAWVAVEETQYF. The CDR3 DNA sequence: TGTGCCAGCAGCTTAGTGGCTTGGGTGGCGGTGGAAGAGACCCAGTACTTC.

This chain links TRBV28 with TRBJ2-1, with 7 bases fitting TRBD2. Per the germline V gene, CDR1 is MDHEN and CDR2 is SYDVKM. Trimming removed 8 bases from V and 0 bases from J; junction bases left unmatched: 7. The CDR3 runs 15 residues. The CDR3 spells CASSTGGSSYNEQFF. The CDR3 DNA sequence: TGTGCCAGCTCCACGGGGGGAAGCTCCTACAATGAGCAGTTCTTC.

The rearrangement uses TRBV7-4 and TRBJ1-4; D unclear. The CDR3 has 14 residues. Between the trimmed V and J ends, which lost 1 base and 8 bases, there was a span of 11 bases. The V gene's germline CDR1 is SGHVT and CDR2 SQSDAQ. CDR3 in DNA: TGTGCCAGCAGCTTAGATGGGGTTTTCGAAAAACTGTTTTTT. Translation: CASSLDGVFEKLFF.

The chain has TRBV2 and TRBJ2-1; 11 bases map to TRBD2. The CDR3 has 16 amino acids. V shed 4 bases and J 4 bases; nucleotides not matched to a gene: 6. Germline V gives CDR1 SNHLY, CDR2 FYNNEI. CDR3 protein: CASSARLAGTYNEQFF. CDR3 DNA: TGTGCCAGCAGTGCCAGACTAGCGGGGACGTACAATGAGCAGTTCTTC.

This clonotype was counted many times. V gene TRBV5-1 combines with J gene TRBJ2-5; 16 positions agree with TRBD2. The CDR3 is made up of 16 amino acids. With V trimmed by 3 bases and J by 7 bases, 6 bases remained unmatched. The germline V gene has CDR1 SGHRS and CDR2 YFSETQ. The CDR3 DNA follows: TGCGCCAGCAGCTCGGGACTAGCGGGGGGGTTCGGGACCCAGTACTTC. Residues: CASSSGLAGGFGTQYF.

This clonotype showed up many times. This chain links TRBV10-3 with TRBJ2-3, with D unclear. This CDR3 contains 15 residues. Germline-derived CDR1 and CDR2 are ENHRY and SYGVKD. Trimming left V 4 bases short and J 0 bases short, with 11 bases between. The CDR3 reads CAISAGRPSTDTQYF. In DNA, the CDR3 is TGTGCCATCAGTGCCGGCCGTCCTAGCACAGATACGCAGTATTTT.

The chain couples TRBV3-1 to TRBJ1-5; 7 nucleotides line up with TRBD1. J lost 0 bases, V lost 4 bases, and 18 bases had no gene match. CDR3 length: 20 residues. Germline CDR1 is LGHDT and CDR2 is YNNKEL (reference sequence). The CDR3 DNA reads TGTGCCAGCAGCCCCAGTTTGCGTTATCAGGGGGGACATAGCAATCAGCCCCAGCATTTT. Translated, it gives CASSPSLRYQGGHSNQPQHF. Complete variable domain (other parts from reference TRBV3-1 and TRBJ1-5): DTAVSQTPKYLVTQMGNDKSIKCEQNLGHDTMYWYKQDSKKFLKIMFSYNNKELIINETVPNRFSPKSPDKAHLNLHINSLELGDSAVYFCASSPSLRYQGGHSNQPQHFGDGTRLSIL.

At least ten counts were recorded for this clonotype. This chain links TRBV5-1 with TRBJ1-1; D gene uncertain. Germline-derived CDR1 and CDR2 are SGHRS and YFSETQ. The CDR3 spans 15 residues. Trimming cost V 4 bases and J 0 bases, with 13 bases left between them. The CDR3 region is CASSLRVNMNTEAFF. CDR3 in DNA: TGCGCCAGCAGCCTGAGGGTTAACATGAACACTGAAGCTTTCTTT.

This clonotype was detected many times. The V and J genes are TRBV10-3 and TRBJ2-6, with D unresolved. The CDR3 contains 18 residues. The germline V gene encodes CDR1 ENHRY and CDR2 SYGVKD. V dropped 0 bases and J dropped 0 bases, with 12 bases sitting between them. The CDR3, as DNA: TGTGCCATCAGTGAGTCGTTATTAAGGAGCTCTGGGGCCAACGTCCTGACTTTC. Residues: CAISESLLRSSGANVLTF.

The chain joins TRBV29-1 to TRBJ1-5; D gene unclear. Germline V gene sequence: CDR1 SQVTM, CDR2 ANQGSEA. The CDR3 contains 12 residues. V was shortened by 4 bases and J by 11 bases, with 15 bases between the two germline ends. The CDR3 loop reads CSVAGPQETQHF. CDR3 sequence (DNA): TGCAGCGTTGCCGGGCCACAAGAGACCCAGCATTTT.

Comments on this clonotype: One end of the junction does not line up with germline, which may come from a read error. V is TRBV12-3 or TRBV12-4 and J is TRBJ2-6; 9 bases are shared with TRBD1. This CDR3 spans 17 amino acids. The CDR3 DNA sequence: TGTGCCAGCAGTCCGGGACAGGGAGGGTCCGGGGACAACGTCCTGACTTTC. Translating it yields CASSPGQGGSGDNVLTF.

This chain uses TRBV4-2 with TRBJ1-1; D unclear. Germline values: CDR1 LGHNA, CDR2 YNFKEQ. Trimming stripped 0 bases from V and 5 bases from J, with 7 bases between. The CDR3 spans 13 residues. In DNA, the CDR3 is TGTGCCAGCAGCCAAGATGGTGCAACTGAAGCTTTCTTT. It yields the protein CASSQDGATEAFF.

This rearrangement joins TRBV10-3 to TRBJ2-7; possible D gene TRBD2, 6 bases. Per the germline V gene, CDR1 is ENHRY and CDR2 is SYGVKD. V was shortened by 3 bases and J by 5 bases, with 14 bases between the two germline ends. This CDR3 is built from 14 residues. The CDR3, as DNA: TGTGCCATCAGTGAACCCGGGGGAGACAACGAGCAGTACTTC. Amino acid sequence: CAISEPGGDNEQYF.

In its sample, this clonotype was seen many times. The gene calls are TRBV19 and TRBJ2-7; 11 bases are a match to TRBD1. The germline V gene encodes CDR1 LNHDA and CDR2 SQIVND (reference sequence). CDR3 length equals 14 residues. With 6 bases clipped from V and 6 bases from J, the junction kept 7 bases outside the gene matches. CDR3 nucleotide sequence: TGTGCCAGTAGACGGACAGGGGGCGCATCCGAGCAGTACTTC. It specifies CASRRTGGASEQYF.

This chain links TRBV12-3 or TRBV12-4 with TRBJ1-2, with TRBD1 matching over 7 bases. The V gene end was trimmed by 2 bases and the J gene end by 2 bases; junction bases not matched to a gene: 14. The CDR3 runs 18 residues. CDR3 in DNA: TGTGCCAGCAGTTTAAGGGCGGTAGGGGGCGGAAGGAACTATGGCTACACCTTC. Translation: CASSLRAVGGGRNYGYTF.

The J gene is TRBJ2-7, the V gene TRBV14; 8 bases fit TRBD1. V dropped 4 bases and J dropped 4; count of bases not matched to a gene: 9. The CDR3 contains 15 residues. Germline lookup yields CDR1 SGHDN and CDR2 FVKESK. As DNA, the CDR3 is TGTGCCAGCAGCCTTACAGGGGGAGTGATGTACGAGCAGTACTTC. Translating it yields CASSLTGGVMYEQYF.

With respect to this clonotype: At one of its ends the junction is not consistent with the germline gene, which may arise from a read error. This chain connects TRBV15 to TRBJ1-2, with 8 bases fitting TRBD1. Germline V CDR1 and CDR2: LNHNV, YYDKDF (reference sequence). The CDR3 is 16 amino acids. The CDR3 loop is CAASSPGQVPQDGYTF. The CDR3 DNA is TGTGCCGCCAGCAGCCCGGGACAGGTGCCACAGGATGGCTACACCTTC.

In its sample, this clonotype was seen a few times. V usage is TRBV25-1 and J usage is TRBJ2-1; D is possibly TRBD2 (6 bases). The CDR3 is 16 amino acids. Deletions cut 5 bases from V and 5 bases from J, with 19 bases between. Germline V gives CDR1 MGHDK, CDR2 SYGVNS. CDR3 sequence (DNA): TGTGCCAGCAGTCCACACGGGAGATCGGTCGACAATGAGCAGTTCTTC. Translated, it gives CASSPHGRSVDNEQFF. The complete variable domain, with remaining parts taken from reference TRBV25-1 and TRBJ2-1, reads EADIYQTPRYLVIGTGKKITLECSQTMGHDKMYWYQQDPGMELHLIHYSYGVNSTEKGDLSSESTVSRIRTEHFPLTLESARPSHTSQYLCASSPHGRSVDNEQFFGPGTRLTVL.